A single T cell receptor (beta chain) is shown here with its context. The CDR3 sequence is 13 residues long. Trimming took 7 bases from V and 4 from J, leaving 13 bases between them. Looked up from germline, CDR1 is MDHEN and CDR2 is SYDVKM. The record originates from a study of cytomegalovirus exposure and HLA in healthy donors. The PCR was carried out with 60 Vbeta primers and 13 Jbeta primers. This table comes from immunoSEQ multiplex PCR, and its TCRdb copy is limited to in-frame clones, with some not included. The repertoire holds 85,000 to 90,000 clones, with about 85% as singletons. The receptor was derived from a man aged 40-55 years in good health and CMV-seropositive. Material for sequencing was PBMCs. The chain links TRBV28 to TRBJ2-5; maybe TRBD2 (7 bases). Here the CDR3 DNA reads TGTGCCAGCACGACCGGGGGGCGAGAGACCCAGTACTTC. It is translated as CASTTGGRETQYF. The complete variable domain, with remaining parts taken from reference TRBV28 and TRBJ2-5, reads DVKVTQSSRYLVKRTGEKVFLECVQDMDHENMFWYRQDPGLGLRLIYFSYDVKMKEKGDIPEGYSVSREKKERFSLILESASTNQTSMYLCASTTGGRETQYFGPGTRLLVL.